This T cell receptor beta chain is from a study of T cell repertoires in cytomegalovirus infection. Across the whole study: Public TCR beta signatures were indicative of both CMV infection and a matching HLA type. Findings of the study overall: Cumulative public TCR beta family frequency identified carriers of CMV plus the relevant HLA. Clonotype analysis showed dominance of the ex vivo response by HLA-C-restricted CMV-specific TCR beta clonotypes.

MiXCR was run by TCRdb on the reads, yielding one entry per CDR3 protein. The table shows 350,000 to 550,000 distinct CDR3 sequences, with roughly 30% occurring only once. This clonotype showed up just a few times. Its matching antigen is unknown. The CDR3 contains 15 residues. Per the germline V gene, CDR1 is DFQATT and CDR2 is SNEGSKA (reference sequence). J lost 5 bases, V lost 3 bases, and 6 bases had no gene match. The sequence derives from a human donor in good health (CMV status not recorded). Some clones in this sample may be carry-over from other donors' samples. The sequenced sample was PBMCs. The chain carries TRBV20-1 and TRBJ2-3; 12 bases map to TRBD2. Here the CDR3 DNA reads TGCAGTGCTAGCAGACTAGCGGGGGATCAAGATACGCAGTATTTT. This gives the protein CSASRLAGDQDTQYF.